The clone carrying this T cell receptor (beta chain) was counted a single time. The antigen remains unidentified. These data are taken from a study of cytomegalovirus exposure and HLA in healthy donors. Points from the study as a whole: TCR beta sequences reportedly predicted most subjects' HLA-A and HLA-B alleles accurately.

Trimming removed 1 base at V and 7 bases at J, with 5 bases between. This CDR3 comprises 11 residues. CDR1 is SQVTM and CDR2 is ANQGSEA in the germline V gene. In the PCR, 60 Vbeta and 13 Jbeta primers were used. Repertoires were generated with immunoSEQ multiplex PCR, while TCRdb's copy carries only in-frame clones and drops some. The sample records some 120,000 clones, 80% being singletons. The specimen sequenced was PBMCs. The chain carries TRBV29-1 and TRBJ2-1; the D is unclear. The receptor was derived from a young man in good health and CMV-seronegative. CDR3 sequence reads: CSVEAVNEQFF. CDR3 nucleotide sequence: TGCAGCGTTGAAGCGGTAAATGAGCAGTTCTTC.